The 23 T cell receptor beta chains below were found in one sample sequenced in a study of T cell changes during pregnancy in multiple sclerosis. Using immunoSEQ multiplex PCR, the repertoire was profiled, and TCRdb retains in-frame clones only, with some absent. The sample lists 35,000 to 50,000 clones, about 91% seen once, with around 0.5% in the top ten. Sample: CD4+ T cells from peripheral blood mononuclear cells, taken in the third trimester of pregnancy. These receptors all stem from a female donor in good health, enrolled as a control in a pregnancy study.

The CDR3 loop is CASSINDSPGYTF. For the CDR3, the DNA is TGTGCCAGTAGTATAAACGACAGCCCTGGCTACACCTTC. V and J are TRBV19 and TRBJ1-2; TRBD1 is a possible D gene (5 bases). There are 13 residues in the CDR3. From germline, CDR1 is LNHDA and CDR2 SQIVND (reference sequence). Trimming cost V 2 bases and J 7 bases, with 11 bases left between them.

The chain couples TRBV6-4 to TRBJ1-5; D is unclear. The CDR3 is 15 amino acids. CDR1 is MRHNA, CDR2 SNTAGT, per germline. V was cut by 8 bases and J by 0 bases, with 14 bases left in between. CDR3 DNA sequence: TGTGCCAGCGCGTCCCGTCCTTATAGCAATCAGCCCCAGCATTTT. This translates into CASASRPYSNQPQHF.

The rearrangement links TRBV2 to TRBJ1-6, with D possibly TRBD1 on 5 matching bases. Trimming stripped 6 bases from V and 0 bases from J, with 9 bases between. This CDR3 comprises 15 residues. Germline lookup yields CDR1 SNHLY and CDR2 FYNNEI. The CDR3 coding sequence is TGTGCCAGCAGGGGGGGGAGCTCCTATAATTCACCCCTCCACTTT. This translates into CASRGGSSYNSPLHF.

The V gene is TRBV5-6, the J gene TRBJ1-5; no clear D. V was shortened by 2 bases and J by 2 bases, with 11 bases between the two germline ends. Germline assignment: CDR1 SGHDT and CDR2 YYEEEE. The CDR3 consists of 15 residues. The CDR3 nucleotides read TGTGCCAGCAGCTTTGGGCCCGACGGCAATCAGCCCCAGCATTTT. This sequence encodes CASSFGPDGNQPQHF.

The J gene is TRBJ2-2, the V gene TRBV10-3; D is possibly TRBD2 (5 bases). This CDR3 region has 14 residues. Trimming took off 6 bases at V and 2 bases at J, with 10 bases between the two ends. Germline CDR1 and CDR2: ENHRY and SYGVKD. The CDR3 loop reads CAIRGELNTGELFF. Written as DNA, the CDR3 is TGTGCCATCAGGGGAGAACTTAACACCGGGGAGCTGTTTTTT.

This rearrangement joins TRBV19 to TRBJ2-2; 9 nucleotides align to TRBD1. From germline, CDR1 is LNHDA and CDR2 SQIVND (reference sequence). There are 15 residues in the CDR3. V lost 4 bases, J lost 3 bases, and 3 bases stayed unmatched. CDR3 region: CASSTGTGYTGELFF. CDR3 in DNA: TGTGCCAGTAGTACCGGGACAGGGTACACCGGGGAGCTGTTTTTT.

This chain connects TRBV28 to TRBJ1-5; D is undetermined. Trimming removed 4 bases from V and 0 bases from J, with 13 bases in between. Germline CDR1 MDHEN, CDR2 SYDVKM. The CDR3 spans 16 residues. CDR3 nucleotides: TGTGCCAGCAGTTCCCTCGGGGAGGGTAGCAATCAGCCCCAGCATTTT. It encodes CASSSLGEGSNQPQHF.

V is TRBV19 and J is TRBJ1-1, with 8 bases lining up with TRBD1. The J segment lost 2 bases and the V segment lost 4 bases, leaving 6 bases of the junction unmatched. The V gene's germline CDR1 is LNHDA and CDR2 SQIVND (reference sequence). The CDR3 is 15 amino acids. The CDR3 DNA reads TGTGCCAGTAGTACCAGGACAGGGATTAACACTGAAGCTTTCTTT. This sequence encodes CASSTRTGINTEAFF. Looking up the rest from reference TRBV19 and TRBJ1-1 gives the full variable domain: DGGITQSPKYLFRKEGQNVTLSCEQNLNHDAMYWYRQDPGQGLRLIYYSQIVNDFQKGDIAEGYSVSREKKESFPLTVTSAQKNPTAFYLCASSTRTGINTEAFFGQGTRLTVV.

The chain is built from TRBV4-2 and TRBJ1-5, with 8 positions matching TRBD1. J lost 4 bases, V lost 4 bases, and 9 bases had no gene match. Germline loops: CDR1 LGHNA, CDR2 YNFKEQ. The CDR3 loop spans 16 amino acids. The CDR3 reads CASSPTLGTGNQPQHF. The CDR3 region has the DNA TGTGCCAGCAGCCCCACGCTGGGGACAGGTAATCAGCCCCAGCATTTT.

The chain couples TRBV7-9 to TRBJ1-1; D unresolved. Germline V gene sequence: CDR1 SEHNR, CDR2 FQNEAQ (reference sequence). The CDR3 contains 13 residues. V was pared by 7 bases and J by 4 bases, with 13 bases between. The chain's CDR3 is CASTLGEGTEAFF. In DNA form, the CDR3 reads TGTGCCAGCACCCTCGGGGAGGGCACTGAAGCTTTCTTT. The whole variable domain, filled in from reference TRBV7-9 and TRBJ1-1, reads DTGVSQNPRHKITKRGQNVTFRCDPISEHNRLYWYRQTLGQGPEFLTYFQNEAQLEKSRLLSDRFSAERPKGSFSTLEIQRTEQGDSAMYLCASTLGEGTEAFFGQGTRLTVV.

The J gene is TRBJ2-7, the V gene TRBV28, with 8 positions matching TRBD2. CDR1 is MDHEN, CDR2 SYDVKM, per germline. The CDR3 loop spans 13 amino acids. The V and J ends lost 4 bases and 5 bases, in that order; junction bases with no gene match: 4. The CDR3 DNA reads TGTGCCAGCAGTTCCGGGACTAGAGACGAGCAGTACTTC. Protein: CASSSGTRDEQYF.

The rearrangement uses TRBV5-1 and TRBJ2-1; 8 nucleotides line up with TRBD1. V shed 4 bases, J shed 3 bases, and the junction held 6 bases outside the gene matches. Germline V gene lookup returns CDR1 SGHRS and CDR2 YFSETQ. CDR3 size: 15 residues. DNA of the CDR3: TGCGCCAGCAGCCTGGGACAGGCTAACTACAATGAGCAGTTCTTC. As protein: CASSLGQANYNEQFF.

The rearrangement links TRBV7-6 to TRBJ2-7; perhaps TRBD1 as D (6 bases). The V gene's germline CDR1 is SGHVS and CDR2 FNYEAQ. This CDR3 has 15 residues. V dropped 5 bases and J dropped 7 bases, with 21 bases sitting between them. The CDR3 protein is CASSANLDRSREQYF. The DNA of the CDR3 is TGTGCCAGCAGCGCTAACCTGGACAGATCTCGTGAGCAGTACTTC.

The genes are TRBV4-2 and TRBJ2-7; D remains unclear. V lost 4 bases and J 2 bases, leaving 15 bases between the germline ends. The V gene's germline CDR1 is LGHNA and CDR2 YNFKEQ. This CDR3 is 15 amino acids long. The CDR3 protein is CASSPRGSLTYEQYF. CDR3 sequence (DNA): TGTGCCAGCAGCCCCCGCGGCAGCCTAACCTACGAGCAGTACTTC.

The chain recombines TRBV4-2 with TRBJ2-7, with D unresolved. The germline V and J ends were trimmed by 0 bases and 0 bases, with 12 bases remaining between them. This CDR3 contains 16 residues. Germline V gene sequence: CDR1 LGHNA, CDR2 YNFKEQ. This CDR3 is CASSQDRSVSSYEQYF. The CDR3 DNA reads TGTGCCAGCAGCCAAGACAGGTCCGTTAGCTCCTACGAGCAGTACTTC.

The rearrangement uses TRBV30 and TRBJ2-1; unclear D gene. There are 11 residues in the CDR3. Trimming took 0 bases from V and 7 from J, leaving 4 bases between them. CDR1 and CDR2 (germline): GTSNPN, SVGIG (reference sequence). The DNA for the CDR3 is TGTGCCTGGAGTGTACGGAATGAGCAGTTCTTC. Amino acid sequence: CAWSVRNEQFF.

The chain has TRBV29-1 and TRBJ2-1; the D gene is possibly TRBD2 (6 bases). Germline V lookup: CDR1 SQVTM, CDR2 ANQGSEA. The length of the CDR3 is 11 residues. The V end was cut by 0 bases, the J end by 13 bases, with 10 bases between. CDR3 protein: CSVEDRRAQFF. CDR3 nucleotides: TGCAGCGTTGAAGACCGGAGGGCTCAGTTCTTC.

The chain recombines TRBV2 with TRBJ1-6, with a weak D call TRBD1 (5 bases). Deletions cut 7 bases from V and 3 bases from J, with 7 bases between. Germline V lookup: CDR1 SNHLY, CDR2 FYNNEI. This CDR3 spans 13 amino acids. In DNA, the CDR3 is TGTGCCAGCAAGACAGACTATAATTCACCCCTCCACTTT. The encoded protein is CASKTDYNSPLHF.

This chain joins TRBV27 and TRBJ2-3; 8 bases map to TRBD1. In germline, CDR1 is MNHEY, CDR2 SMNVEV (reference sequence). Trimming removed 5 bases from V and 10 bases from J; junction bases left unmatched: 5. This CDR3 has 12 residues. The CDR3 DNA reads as TGTGCCAGCAGTCTAGGACAGGGACCGCAGTATTTT. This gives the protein CASSLGQGPQYF.

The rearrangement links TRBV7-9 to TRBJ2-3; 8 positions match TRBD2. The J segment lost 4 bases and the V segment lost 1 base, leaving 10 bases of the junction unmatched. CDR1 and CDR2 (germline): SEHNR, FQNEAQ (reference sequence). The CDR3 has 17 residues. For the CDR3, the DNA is TGTGCCAGCAGCTTAGGAGTAGGGACTAGTGACTCAGATACGCAGTATTTT. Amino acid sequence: CASSLGVGTSDSDTQYF. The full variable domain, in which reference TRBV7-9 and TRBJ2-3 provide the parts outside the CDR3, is DTGVSQNPRHKITKRGQNVTFRCDPISEHNRLYWYRQTLGQGPEFLTYFQNEAQLEKSRLLSDRFSAERPKGSFSTLEIQRTEQGDSAMYLCASSLGVGTSDSDTQYFGPGTRLTVL.

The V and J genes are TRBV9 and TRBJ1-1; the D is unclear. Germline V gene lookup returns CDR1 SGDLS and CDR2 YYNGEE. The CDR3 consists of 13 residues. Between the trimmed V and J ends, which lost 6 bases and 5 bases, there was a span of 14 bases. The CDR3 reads CASTRDFGTEAFF. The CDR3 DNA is TGTGCCAGCACCAGAGATTTCGGGACTGAAGCTTTCTTT.

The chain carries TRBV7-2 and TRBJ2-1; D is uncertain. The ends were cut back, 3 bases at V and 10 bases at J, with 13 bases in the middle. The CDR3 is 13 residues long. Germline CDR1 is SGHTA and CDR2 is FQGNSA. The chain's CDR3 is CASSFGPASEQFF. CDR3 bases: TGTGCCAGCAGCTTCGGCCCAGCGAGCGAGCAGTTCTTC.

CDR3 residues: CASSKTSGSYEQYF. The CDR3 DNA follows: TGTGCCAGTAGTAAGACTAGCGGCTCCTACGAGCAGTACTTC. The rearrangement links TRBV19 to TRBJ2-7, with TRBD2 identical over 9 bases. Trimming removed 4 bases from V and 0 bases from J; junction bases left unmatched: 1. From germline, CDR1 is LNHDA and CDR2 SQIVND (reference sequence). The CDR3 is 14 amino acids.